The text below deals with one T cell receptor (beta chain). Its matching antigen is unknown. V lost 7 bases to trimming and J lost 0 bases, with 13 bases between them. The CDR3 is 15 residues long. Per the germline V gene, CDR1 is LNHDA and CDR2 is SQIVND (reference sequence). During its preparation, the TCRbeta library received unique molecular identifiers. MiXCR, run by TCRdb on the PCR reads, gives a single entry per CDR3 protein. The table lists 700,000 to 950,000 distinct CDR3 sequences, 15% to 20% of them singletons. This sample stems from a study of T-cell reconstitution after alpha-beta-depleted transplantation in children. Study results and caveats: One year after transplant, T-cell counts and diversity came mostly from newly produced T cells. In patients about two months after transplant, alpha-beta T cells reportedly arose from several hundred expanded graft clones. Surviving recipient cells, namely T cells and thymic progenitors, were the source of high day-60 TCRbeta diversity in some patients.

The chain has TRBV19 and TRBJ1-3, with unresolved D. This receptor was identified in a male patient between 5 and 17 years old who had a stem cell transplant for acute lymphoblastic leukemia, so the T cells may come from the graft donor. Sample: PBMCs, mostly from graft donor cells, taken 360 days after TCRalphabeta/CD19-depleted stem cell transplant. The CDR3 loop is CASTLALRSGNTIYF. The CDR3 nucleotides are TGTGCCAGTACGTTGGCCCTGCGCTCTGGAAACACCATATATTTT.